This T cell receptor (beta chain) emerged from a study of cytomegalovirus exposure and HLA in healthy donors. Researchers ran the PCR with 60 Vbeta and 13 Jbeta primers. Assay: immunoSEQ multiplex PCR; the TCRdb copy retains only in-frame clones and omits some. The table includes about 130,000 clones, roughly 85% detected once. CDR1 is MDHEN, CDR2 SYDVKM, per germline. The V and J ends lost 4 bases and 7 bases, in that order; junction bases with no gene match: 11. There are 15 residues in the CDR3. The sample was PBMCs. This TCR derives from a middle-aged man in good health and CMV-seronegative. V and J are TRBV28 and TRBJ1-1, with 8 bases identical to TRBD1. The CDR3 spells CASSSGTGVSFEAFF. CDR3 in DNA: TGTGCCAGCAGTTCAGGGACAGGAGTCTCCTTTGAAGCTTTCTTT. The variable domain in full, with the rest retrieved from reference TRBV28 and TRBJ1-1, is DVKVTQSSRYLVKRTGEKVFLECVQDMDHENMFWYRQDPGLGLRLIYFSYDVKMKEKGDIPEGYSVSREKKERFSLILESASTNQTSMYLCASSSGTGVSFEAFFGQGTRLTVV.